This T cell receptor beta chain was obtained from a study of control samples from healthy donors and cancer patients. Clones were sequenced by immunoSEQ multiplex PCR, and TCRdb holds only the in-frame ones, with some missing. This repertoire shows about 180,000 clones, under 95% found once; its top ten account for 1.3% to 1.5%. This clone was seen a single time. The sequencing input was blood. The clonotype originates from a woman under 30 in good health.

The CDR3 reads CASSYGQGGHGYTF. CDR3 in DNA: TGCGCCAGCAGCTACGGACAGGGGGGCCATGGCTACACCTTC. The chain is built from TRBV5-1 and TRBJ1-2, with 10 positions matching TRBD1. The CDR3 sequence is 14 residues long. The ends lost 3 bases at V and 6 bases at J; junction bases unmatched: 5. Per germline, CDR1 SGHRS and CDR2 YFSETQ.